This entry is about one T cell receptor beta chain. This entry comes from a study of blood T cell repertoires in COVID-19. Study in general: COVID-19 samples from acute and convalescent phases originated in the United States, Italy and Spain.

Germline lookup yields CDR1 LGHDT and CDR2 YNNKEL (reference sequence). The CDR3 is 18 amino acids. The V gene end was trimmed by 0 bases and the J gene end by 2 bases; junction bases not matched to a gene: 9. Sequenced by immunoSEQ multiplex PCR; TCRdb stores in-frame clones only, minus some. The repertoire consists of over 250,000 clones, with about 88% occurring once and the leading ten covering almost 1.5%. The sequencing input was peripheral blood. The chain couples TRBV3-1 (or the pseudogene TRBV3-2) to TRBJ2-7; 11 bases fit TRBD2. This clonotype was sampled from a human donor with COVID-19, enrolled during active disease. The donor label of this sample is uncertain. In nucleotides, the CDR3 is TGTGCCAGCAGCCAAGATAGGCCTAGCGGGAGGATGGCCTACGAGCAGTACTTC. This gives the protein CASSQDRPSGRMAYEQYF.